The next 7 T cell receptor beta chains were all read from a single sample in a study of blood T cell repertoires in COVID-19. Assay: immunoSEQ multiplex PCR; the TCRdb copy retains only in-frame clones and omits some. This sample yields fewer than 65,000 clones, of which over 70% are seen a single time; roughly a tenth belongs to the top ten. The specimen was peripheral blood. The origin of the receptors is a man aged 25-45 years with COVID-19, enrolled during active disease.

V gene TRBV4-1 combines with J gene TRBJ2-3, with D possibly TRBD1 on 5 matching bases. CDR1 MGHRA and CDR2 YSYEKL come from the germline V gene. Trimming took 4 bases from V and 2 from J, leaving 13 bases between them. CDR3 length: 15 residues. DNA of the CDR3: TGCGCCAGCAGCCTAGACAGTCCCAACACAGATACGCAGTATTTT. It codes for CASSLDSPNTDTQYF.

The rearrangement links TRBV3-1 (or the pseudogene TRBV3-2) to TRBJ1-4; unclear D gene. This CDR3 is 18 amino acids long. Germline CDR1 and CDR2: LGHDT and YNNKEL (reference sequence). With 3 bases removed from V and 13 bases from J, the gap between germline ends came to 30 bases. As DNA, the CDR3 is TGTGCCAGCAGCCAGGGTTCTTTGAATGGCAGGCGCCTGGAGGGACTGTTTTTT. It codes for CASSQGSLNGRRLEGLFF.

The V and J genes are TRBV28 and TRBJ2-4; possible D gene TRBD2, 6 bases. Germline loops: CDR1 MDHEN, CDR2 SYDVKM. There are 14 residues in the CDR3. Trimming pared 6 bases from V and 6 bases from J, leaving 15 bases between. CDR3 in DNA: TGTGCCAGCAGCTCTTCGGGACTTCTAAACATTCAGTACTTC. Translated: CASSSSGLLNIQYF. Full variable domain (missing parts from reference TRBV28 and TRBJ2-4): DVKVTQSSRYLVKRTGEKVFLECVQDMDHENMFWYRQDPGLGLRLIYFSYDVKMKEKGDIPEGYSVSREKKERFSLILESASTNQTSMYLCASSSSGLLNIQYFGAGTRLSVL.

The rearrangement links TRBV19 to TRBJ2-2; no clear D gene. The CDR3 has 14 residues. Looked up from germline, CDR1 is LNHDA and CDR2 is SQIVND (reference sequence). With 1 base removed from V and 2 bases from J, the gap between germline ends came to 5 bases. Written as DNA, the CDR3 is TGTGCCAGTAGTATAGGAGGAAACACCGGGGAGCTGTTTTTT. Encoded protein: CASSIGGNTGELFF.

This clone showed up just once. This chain links TRBV6-1 with TRBJ1-5; TRBD1 matches 8 bases. Per germline, CDR1 MNHNS and CDR2 SASEGT. The CDR3 runs to 16 residues. Trimming removed 2 bases from V and 4 bases from J; junction bases left unmatched: 7. The CDR3 reads CASSEYLDRVNQPQHF. The CDR3 DNA follows: TGTGCCAGCAGTGAATATCTGGACAGGGTGAATCAGCCCCAGCATTTT.

The sample holds one count of this clone. V gene TRBV10-2 combines with J gene TRBJ2-7; the match to TRBD1 covers 9 bases. Germline V lookup: CDR1 WSHSY, CDR2 SAAADI. Trimming took 0 bases from V and 4 from J; bases not matched to a gene: 7. CDR3 length: 16 residues. The CDR3 DNA is TGCGCCAGCAGTGAGTCGGGGACAGGGAAGCTGTACGAGCAGTACTTC. Encoded protein: CASSESGTGKLYEQYF.

The chain couples TRBV28 to TRBJ1-2; 8 bases match TRBD1. Germline V lookup: CDR1 MDHEN, CDR2 SYDVKM. This CDR3 spans 15 amino acids. V lost 2 bases and J lost 4; bases outside the gene matches: 6. In nucleotides, the CDR3 is TGTGCCAGCAGTTTAGGGGGTGGGACAGGCTATGGCTACACCTTC. As protein: CASSLGGGTGYGYTF.